This TCR beta chain comes out of a study of T cell clones after liver transplantation (dated by TCRdb to between 2018 and 2020). About the study as a whole: The samples were obtained from ITN030ST, a randomized trial that attempted immunosuppression withdrawal within 2 years after liver transplantation. Of the 8 liver transplant recipients making up the studied cohort, 3 were classified as tolerant and 5 as non-tolerant. Three of the eight recipients were HCV-positive; the others were transplanted for non-autoimmune, non-viral indications. Third party-reactive TCRbeta sequences were also identified from pre-transplant MLRs to serve as an antigen-independent comparator for donor-reactive sequences. Donor-reactive T cell clones were identified by TCRbeta sequencing after a pre-transplant mixed lymphocyte reaction and then tracked in post-transplant blood. Tolerance meant complete immunosuppression withdrawal for at least one year without liver enzymes rising beyond twice the upper limit of normal. Subjects received no induction therapy and standard immunosuppression until randomization at 12-24 months post-transplant. Blood samples were collected pre-transplant, then pre-randomization ahead of withdrawal, and finally post-randomization once withdrawal had either been completed or failed.

Overall study outcomes, separate from this receptor: Circulating donor-reactive CD4 TCRbeta sequences fell significantly post-transplant in most of the 8 subjects, irrespective of tolerance or HCV status. The decline in donor-reactive sequences exceeded the decline in third party-reactive sequences, suggesting partial antigen-specific deletion that was unrelated to withdrawal success. Because allograft tissue specimens were not available, migration of donor-reactive T cells into the graft, rather than deletion, may have occurred. Because of small, heterogeneous patient numbers and non-standardized post-transplant time points, the conclusions were only preliminary. Low numbers of available donor cells limited the measurable donor-reactive repertoire in two subjects. Once repertoire turnover was taken into account, donor-reactive detection showed a significant reduction for CD4 in 7 of 8 subjects and for CD8 in 8 of 8.

Per the publication, the time point label means: pre-transplant. Thawed unstimulated PBMCs were stained for CD3, CD4 and CD8 and FACS-sorted into CD3+CD4+ and CD3+CD8+ populations. All 8 studied subjects were randomized to immunosuppression withdrawal. The Qiagen DNeasy Blood and Tissue Kit was used for genomic DNA isolation. Reading from cysteine to phenylalanine, the CDR3 counts 16 amino acids. CDR3 DNA is the only sequence kept; it has 48 bases, read in frame from the first base. V is trimmed back by 4 bases and J by 3 bases, and the junction contains 9 bases that no gene match accounts for. CDR1 and CDR2 (SGDLS, YYNGEE) derive from the germline V gene. A word on this clone: The clone's antigen remains unknown. It has no much larger one-base neighbor in the sample; base qualities were not kept.

High-throughput TCRbeta CDR3 sequencing of frozen genomic DNA was performed by immunoSEQ, including PCR amplification, mapping, bias correction and internal controls. As for the authors' bioinformatics: Productive rearrangements were kept, and unique TCRbeta sequences were defined by CDR3 nucleotide sequence plus V and J gene. A sequence counted as donor-reactive only if the sequence showed at least 5-fold expansion in CFSE-low cells compared with unstimulated pre-transplant cells and had a frequency of at least 0.01%. Minimum frequency thresholds were set for each subject on the basis of the unstimulated sample with the lowest template count, so that a detection power of at least 90% was ensured. Jensen-Shannon divergence between the top 1000 TCRbeta sequences post- versus pre-transplant served as the measure of repertoire turnover. Two-sided Fisher's exact tests were used to test for changes in the detection of donor-reactive sequences. As stored in TCRdb, this immuneACCESS dataset retains in-frame rearrangements with V and J assigned. A fraction of the clones does not appear; measured against another copy, unresolved V genes explain less than half of the discrepancy, and the remainder lacks a known reason. The DNA gave D and trimming, while V, J and clone size come from that table. This sample lists about 74,000 clones; 75% to 85% were detected once. The ten largest account for about 0.64% of the sample.

The material sequenced was CD4+ T cells from blood, taken before liver transplant. The chain uses TRBV9 and TRBJ2-5, with 10 bases aligning to TRBD2. This receptor was obtained from a human donor who received a liver transplant. DNA sequence: TGTGCCAGCAGCCCCATGAGCGGGAGGGTTGAAGAGACCCAGTACTTC. Translated, this is CASSPMSGRVEETQYF.